The T cell receptor (beta chain) under discussion was sequenced for a study of blood T cells in healthy people across ages. This clonotype turned up a few times. What it recognizes is unknown. Findings and caveats of the study: Across samples, TCR beta diversity tracked strongly with naive T cell percentage. Donor CMV infection status was unknown, possibly confounding age-related changes in expanded clonotypes.

Combining a sample-barcoded 5' primer with a J-beta primer mix, a second PCR ran for about 7 to 12 cycles. TCRdb ran MiXCR on the 5' RACE reads and lists one entry per CDR3 protein. The sample lists some 1,800,000 distinct CDR3 sequences, approximately 39% occurring once. Investigators took around 11 milliliters of peripheral blood from every donor. Samples each yielded at least 5.5 micrograms of total RNA. Sample: blood. This clonotype was obtained from a human donor in good health.

CDR3: CASSFKTEGTDTQYF. CDR3 DNA: TGTGCCAGCAGTTTCAAGACAGAGGGTACAGATACGCAGTATTTT. The gene calls are TRBV12-3 or TRBV12-4 and TRBJ2-3; the D gene could be TRBD1 or TRBD2 (5 bases each). With 3 bases removed from V and 3 bases from J, the gap between germline ends came to 13 bases. This CDR3 has 15 residues.